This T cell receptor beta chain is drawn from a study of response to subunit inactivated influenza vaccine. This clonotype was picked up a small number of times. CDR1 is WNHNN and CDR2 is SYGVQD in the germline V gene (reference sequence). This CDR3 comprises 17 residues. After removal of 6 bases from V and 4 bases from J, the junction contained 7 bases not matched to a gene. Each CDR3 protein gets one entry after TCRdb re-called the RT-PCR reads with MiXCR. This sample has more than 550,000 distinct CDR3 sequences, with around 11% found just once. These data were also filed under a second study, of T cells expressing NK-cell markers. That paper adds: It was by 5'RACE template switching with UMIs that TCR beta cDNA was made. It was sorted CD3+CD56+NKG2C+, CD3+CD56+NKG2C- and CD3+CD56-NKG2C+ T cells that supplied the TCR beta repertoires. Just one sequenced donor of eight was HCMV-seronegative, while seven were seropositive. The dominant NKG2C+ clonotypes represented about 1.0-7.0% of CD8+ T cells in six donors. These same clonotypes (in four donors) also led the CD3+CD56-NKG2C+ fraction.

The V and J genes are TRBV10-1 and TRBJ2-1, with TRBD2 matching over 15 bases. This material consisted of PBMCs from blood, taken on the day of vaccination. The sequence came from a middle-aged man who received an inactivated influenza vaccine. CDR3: CASSPGTSGGSYNEQFF. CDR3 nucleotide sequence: TGCGCCAGCAGCCCCGGGACTAGCGGGGGGTCATACAATGAGCAGTTCTTC.